This paragraph covers one T cell receptor (beta chain) sequence. The target antigen is unknown. Trimming removed 4 bases from V and 12 bases from J, with 19 bases in between. CDR1 and CDR2 from the germline V gene are LNHNV and YYDKDF (reference sequence). The CDR3 consists of 13 residues. This sample is part of a study of response to subunit inactivated influenza vaccine. The study's findings and limits: T cells newly recruited by each seasonal influenza vaccination are few, the authors suggested.

Via MiXCR, TCRdb re-called the RT-PCR reads, giving one row per CDR3 protein. The table records over 750,000 distinct CDR3 sequences, 21% of them present only once. V is TRBV15 and J is TRBJ2-7; tentative D call: TRBD1 (7 bases). The TCR originated in a man between 50 and 59 years old who received an inactivated influenza vaccine. The source was PBMCs from blood, collected around 5 days after vaccination. The CDR3 sequence is CATSKALRQGLYF. The CDR3 DNA is TGTGCCACCAGCAAAGCTCTCCGACAGGGACTGTACTTC.